This section outlines one T cell receptor (beta chain) sequence together with its context. Antigen unknown. The entry originates in a study of T-cell memory formation after mild COVID-19. Looked up from germline, CDR1 is MGHRA and CDR2 is YSYEKL. The CDR3 covers 14 residues. V lost 4 bases, J lost 8 bases, and 17 bases lay in between. Each CDR3 protein is one row after TCRdb ran MiXCR on the 5' RACE reads. The data show approximately 500,000 distinct CDR3 sequences, around 27% seen once. The study, taken as a whole, reports: Day 15 to 85 contractors were CD4/CD8 balanced; later expanders leaned CD4+.

The specimen sequenced was PBMCs or a T cell subset sorted from them (not recorded which). This receptor was taken from an adult woman who had mild COVID-19 (a few samples of this study predate the infection). Cell type and time point are not known. The chain couples TRBV4-1 to TRBJ1-2; D ambiguous. CDR3: CASSPERVAWGYTF. In DNA, the CDR3 is TGCGCCAGCAGCCCAGAGAGGGTTGCATGGGGCTACACCTTC.